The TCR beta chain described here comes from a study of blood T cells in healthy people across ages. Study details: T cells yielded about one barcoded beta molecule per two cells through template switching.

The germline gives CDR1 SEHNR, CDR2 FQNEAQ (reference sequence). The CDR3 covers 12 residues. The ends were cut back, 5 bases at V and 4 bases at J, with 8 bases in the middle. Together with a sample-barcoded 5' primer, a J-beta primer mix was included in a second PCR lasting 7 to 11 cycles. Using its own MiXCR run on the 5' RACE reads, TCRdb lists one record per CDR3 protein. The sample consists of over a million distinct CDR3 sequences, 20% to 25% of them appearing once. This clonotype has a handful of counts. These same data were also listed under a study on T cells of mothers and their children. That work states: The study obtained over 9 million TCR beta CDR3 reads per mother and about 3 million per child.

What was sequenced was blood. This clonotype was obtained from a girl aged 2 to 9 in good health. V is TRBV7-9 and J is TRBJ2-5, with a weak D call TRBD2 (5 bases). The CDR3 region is CASSRLAETQYF. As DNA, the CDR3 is TGTGCCAGCAGCCGGCTAGCAGAGACCCAGTACTTC. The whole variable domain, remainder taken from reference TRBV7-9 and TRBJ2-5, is DTGVSQNPRHKITKRGQNVTFRCDPISEHNRLYWYRQTLGQGPEFLTYFQNEAQLEKSRLLSDRFSAERPKGSFSTLEIQRTEQGDSAMYLCASSRLAETQYFGPGTRLLVL.